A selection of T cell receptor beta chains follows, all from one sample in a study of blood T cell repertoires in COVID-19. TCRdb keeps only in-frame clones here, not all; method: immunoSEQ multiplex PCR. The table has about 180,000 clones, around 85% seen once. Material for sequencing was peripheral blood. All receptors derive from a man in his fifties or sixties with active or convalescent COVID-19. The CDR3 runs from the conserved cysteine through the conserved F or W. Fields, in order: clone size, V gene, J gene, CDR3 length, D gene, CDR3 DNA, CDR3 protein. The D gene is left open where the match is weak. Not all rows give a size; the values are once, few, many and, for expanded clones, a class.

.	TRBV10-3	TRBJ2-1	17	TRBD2	TGTGCCATCAGTGAGTCGAATGCGGGAGGACCGGGGGTTGGGCAGTTCTTC	CAISESNAGGPGVGQFF
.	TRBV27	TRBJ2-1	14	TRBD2	TGTGCCAGCAGCGCGGGACTAGCGAGCAATGAGCAGTTCTTC	CASSAGLASNEQFF
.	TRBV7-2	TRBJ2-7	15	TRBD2	TGTGCCAGCAGCCCAAGCAGCGGGAGCTCCTACGAGCAGTACTTC	CASSPSSGSSYEQYF
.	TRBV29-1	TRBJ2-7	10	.	TGCAGCGCATCCGAGTACGAGCAGTACTTC	CSASEYEQYF
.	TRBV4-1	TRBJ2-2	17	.	TGCGCCAGCAGCCAAGGTCCTACTGCGGAGGACACCGGGGAGCTGTTTTTT	CASSQGPTAEDTGELFF
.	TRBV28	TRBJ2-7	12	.	TGTGCCAGCAGCCCTGTTATAGTCAAGCAGTACTTC	CASSPVIVKQYF
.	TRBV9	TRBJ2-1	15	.	TGTGCCAGCAGCGTAGCTTGGGGCGGGGACAATGAGCAGTTCTTC	CASSVAWGGDNEQFF
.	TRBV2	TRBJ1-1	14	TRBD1	TGTGCCAGCAGTACACAGGGGCAAGGGACTGAAGCTTTCTTT	CASSTQGQGTEAFF
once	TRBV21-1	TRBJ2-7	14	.	TGTGCCAGCAGCAAACGGGGATTCTCCTACGAGCAGTACTTC	CASSKRGFSYEQYF
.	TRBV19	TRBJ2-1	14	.	TGTGCCAGTAGTATCGCCTTAACTAGTTTCAGTCTGTTCTTC	CASSIALTSFSLFF
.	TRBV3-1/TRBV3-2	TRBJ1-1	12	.	TGTGCCAGCAGCCAAGCGTCTCGGGAAGCTTTCTTT	CASSQASREAFF
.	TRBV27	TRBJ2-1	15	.	TGTGCCAGCAGTTTATCGCGGGGGCCGTACAATGAGCAGTTCTTC	CASSLSRGPYNEQFF
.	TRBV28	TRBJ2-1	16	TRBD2	TGTGCCAGCAGTTTATTTAGCGGGGGCTTAGGGTATGAGCAGTTCTTC	CASSLFSGGLGYEQFF
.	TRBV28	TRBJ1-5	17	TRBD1	TGTGCCAGCATTACACTGGGGGACAGGGTAGTCGGACAGCCCCAGCATTTT	CASITLGDRVVGQPQHF
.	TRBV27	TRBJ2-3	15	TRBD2	TGTGCCAGCAGTCGGCTCAGTGAAGCGGGAGGGTTGCAGTATTTT	CASSRLSEAGGLQYF
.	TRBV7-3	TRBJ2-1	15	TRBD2	TGTGCCAGCAGTTTAGCGGGAGGTGCCTACAATGAGCAGTTCTTC	CASSLAGGAYNEQFF
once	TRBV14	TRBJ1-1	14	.	TGTGCCAGCAGCCGGGGCGGGATGAACACTGAAGCTTTCTTT	CASSRGGMNTEAFF
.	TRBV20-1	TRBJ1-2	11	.	TGCAGTGCCGAACAGGGTAACGGCTACACCTTC	CSAEQGNGYTF
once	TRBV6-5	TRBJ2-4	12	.	TGTGCCAGCAGCTCGGCGGAAAACATTCAGTACTTC	CASSSAENIQYF
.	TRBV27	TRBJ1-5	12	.	TGTGCCAGCAGTTCCCTCAATCAGCCCCAGCATTTT	CASSSLNQPQHF
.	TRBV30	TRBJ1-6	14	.	TGTGCCTGGAGATCCAGGGCGTCAAGTTCACCCCTCCACTTT	CAWRSRASSSPLHF
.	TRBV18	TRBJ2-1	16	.	TGTGCCAGCTCACTCGAGCGAGCTAGCTCCTACAATGAGCAGTTCTTC	CASSLERASSYNEQFF
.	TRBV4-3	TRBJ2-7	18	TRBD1	TGCGCCAGCAGCCAAGAGCGACAGGGTGCAGGGGCAAAGTACGAGCAGTACTTC	CASSQERQGAGAKYEQYF
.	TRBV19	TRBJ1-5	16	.	TGTGCCAGTAGTTCTCCGGGACACCGGGGGGATCAGCCCCAGCATTTT	CASSSPGHRGDQPQHF
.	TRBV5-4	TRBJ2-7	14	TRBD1	TGTGCCAGCAGCTTGGGACAGGGGGGGGTCGAGCAGTACTTC	CASSLGQGGVEQYF